What follows are 17 T cell receptor beta chains derived from one specimen sequenced in a study of regulatory T cells in long-lasting Graves disease. Investigators prepared the TCR beta libraries by applying iRepertoire HTBI primers and Arm-PCR of CDR3 regions. MiXCR, applied by TCRdb to the multiplex PCR reads, yields one record per CDR3 protein. The table lists 370,000 or so distinct CDR3 sequences, under 20% of them singletons. Stated time point: newly diagnosed GD, antithyroid drugs for less than 3 months. From PBMCs, RNA was extracted and then used to make the TCR library. These same records also appear under a second study, on T cells in Graves' hyperthyroidism and ophthalmopathy.

The input for sequencing was peripheral blood mononuclear cells (PBMCs), taken at new diagnosis, from a patient treated with antithyroid drugs. These receptors came from a woman aged 18-30 years with Graves disease.

The gene calls are TRBV3-1 and TRBJ2-4, with 7 bases that match TRBD1. Germline CDR1 is LGHDT and CDR2 is YNNKEL (reference sequence). This CDR3 comprises 16 residues. The trim removed 2 bases at V and 1 base at J, leaving 5 bases unmatched. The CDR3 loop reads CASSQLPQGAKNIQYF. The CDR3 DNA reads as TGTGCCAGCAGCCAACTCCCACAGGGGGCCAAAAACATTCAGTACTTC.

This clonotype came up a few times. The chain joins TRBV4-2 to TRBJ2-5, with TRBD2 matching over 7 bases. The trim removed 1 base at V and 2 bases at J, leaving 4 bases unmatched. From germline, CDR1 is LGHNA and CDR2 YNFKEQ. The CDR3 is 15 amino acids. The CDR3 region is CASSQGASGQETQYF. CDR3 nucleotides: TGTGCCAGCAGCCAAGGTGCTAGCGGACAAGAGACCCAGTACTTC.

This clonotype was seen repeatedly, ten times or more. The chain uses TRBV3-1 and TRBJ2-5; D may be TRBD1 (6 bases). This CDR3 is built from 13 residues. CDR1 and CDR2 from the germline V gene are LGHDT and YNNKEL (reference sequence). The V gene lost 4 bases and the J gene lost 5 bases, with 11 bases spanning the gap. The CDR3 protein is CASSPRGLETQYF. CDR3 DNA sequence: TGTGCCAGCAGCCCCAGGGGTTTGGAGACCCAGTACTTC.

This clonotype was seen a few times. This sequence joins TRBV20-1 and TRBJ1-5, with unresolved D. The CDR3 runs to 15 residues. CDR1 DFQATT and CDR2 SNEGSKA come from the germline V gene (reference sequence). V was trimmed by 3 bases and J by 4 bases, leaving 16 bases between them. The CDR3 reads CSARNLDGDNQPQHF. As DNA, the CDR3 is TGCAGTGCTAGGAACCTTGATGGAGATAATCAGCCCCAGCATTTT.

About this clonotype itself: A much larger clone differs by one base, so this may be a read error. The genes are TRBV12-3 or TRBV12-4 and TRBJ2-3; 10 bases map to TRBD2. V lost 5 bases, J lost 7 bases, and 9 bases stayed unmatched. This CDR3 has 15 amino acids. DNA of the CDR3: TGTGCCAGCAGTCTTCAGCGGGGGGGCCACTATACGCAGTATTTT. It translates to CASSLQRGGHYTQYF.

This clonotype has ten or more counts. This rearrangement joins TRBV2 to TRBJ2-3, with D perhaps TRBD2 (5 bases). V shed 7 bases and J shed 6 bases, with 17 bases lying between them. This CDR3 has 14 amino acids. Germline V gene sequence: CDR1 SNHLY, CDR2 FYNNEI. CDR3 residues: CASMEEWVRDTQYF. Written as DNA, the CDR3 is TGTGCCAGCATGGAGGAGTGGGTAAGGGATACGCAGTATTTT. Based on the CDR3 plus reference TRBV2 and TRBJ2-3, the full variable domain is EPEVTQTPSHQVTQMGQEVILRCVPISNHLYFYWYRQILGQKVEFLVSFYNNEISEKSEIFDDQFSVERPDGSNFTLKIRSTKLEDSAMYFCASMEEWVRDTQYFGPGTRLTVL.

The chain links TRBV9 to TRBJ2-2, with 7 bases aligning to TRBD1. J gave up 2 bases and V 3 bases, and 1 base lay outside the gene matches. This CDR3 is 14 amino acids long. CDR1 is SGDLS, CDR2 YYNGEE, per germline. CDR3 DNA: TGTGCCAGCAGCGCAGGGGGAAACACCGGGGAGCTGTTTTTT. Its protein product is CASSAGGNTGELFF.

CDR3 coding DNA: TGTGCCAGCAACGCAATGGAGGGGCCGGGGGTAAATGAAAAACTGTTTTTT. This encodes CASNAMEGPGVNEKLFF. The V gene is TRBV28, the J gene TRBJ1-4; D possibly corresponds to TRBD1 (5 bases). Per the germline V gene, CDR1 is MDHEN and CDR2 is SYDVKM. The CDR3 sequence is 17 residues long. V gave up 7 bases and J gave up 5 bases, with 23 bases separating them.

This clonotype was counted ten times or more. The chain joins TRBV10-2 to TRBJ2-1; no clear D gene. Trimming took 3 bases from V and 3 from J, leaving 15 bases between them. CDR3 size: 16 residues. From germline, CDR1 is WSHSY and CDR2 SAAADI. The CDR3: CASSDTPVWLYNEQFF. In DNA form, the CDR3 reads TGCGCCAGCAGTGATACTCCTGTTTGGCTCTACAATGAGCAGTTCTTC.

This chain uses TRBV5-6 with TRBJ1-1; D possibly corresponds to TRBD1 (5 bases). V gave up 5 bases and J gave up 7 bases, with 12 bases separating them. The germline V gene encodes CDR1 SGHDT and CDR2 YYEEEE. This CDR3 has 12 residues. The DNA for the CDR3 is TGTGCCAGCAGTCCGGGACGGCATGAAGCTTTCTTT. This encodes CASSPGRHEAFF. Full variable domain (remainder filled in from reference TRBV5-6 and TRBJ1-1): DAGVTQSPTHLIKTRGQQVTLRCSPKSGHDTVSWYQQALGQGPQFIFQYYEEEERQRGNFPDRFSGHQFPNYSSELNVNALLLGDSALYLCASSPGRHEAFFGQGTRLTVV.

The CDR3 DNA is TGTGCCAGCAGCCTAGTAGCGGGAGCCGGGGAGCTGTTTTTT. Translated, it gives CASSLVAGAGELFF. The rearrangement uses TRBV7-9 and TRBJ2-2; 9 bases fit TRBD2. Germline CDR1 is SEHNR and CDR2 is FQNEAQ (reference sequence). CDR3 length: 14 residues. Unmatched junction bases numbered 4, after V lost 5 bases and J lost 6 bases.

This clonotype was observed a few times. The rearrangement links TRBV4-3 to TRBJ1-1; D is undetermined. CDR1 is LGHNA, CDR2 YSLEER, per germline. V was pared by 0 bases and J by 0 bases, with 8 bases between. This CDR3 has 15 amino acids. CDR3 DNA: TGCGCCAGCAGCCAAGATCCGGCCTTGAACACTGAAGCTTTCTTT. It specifies CASSQDPALNTEAFF.

This clonotype came up many times. This chain uses TRBV11-2 with TRBJ2-1; D possibly corresponds to TRBD2 (6 bases). The V end was cut by 6 bases, the J end by 0 bases, with 15 bases between. Per the germline V gene, CDR1 is SGHAT and CDR2 is FQNNGV. CDR3 length equals 16 residues. CDR3 protein: CASRYGTPSSYNEQFF. The CDR3 DNA is TGTGCCAGCAGGTACGGGACTCCTAGCTCCTACAATGAGCAGTTCTTC.

The count of this clonotype is one. The rearrangement uses TRBV5-6 and TRBJ2-1, with TRBD2 matching over 12 bases. Looked up from germline, CDR1 is SGHDT and CDR2 is YYEEEE. CDR3 length equals 15 residues. V shed 3 bases, J shed 9 bases, and the junction held 7 bases outside the gene matches. CDR3 nucleotide sequence: TGTGCCAGCAGCTGGCTAGCGGGAGGGCCAGGTGAGCAGTTCTTC. Its translation: CASSWLAGGPGEQFF. The variable domain in full, with the rest retrieved from reference TRBV5-6 and TRBJ2-1, is DAGVTQSPTHLIKTRGQQVTLRCSPKSGHDTVSWYQQALGQGPQFIFQYYEEEERQRGNFPDRFSGHQFPNYSSELNVNALLLGDSALYLCASSWLAGGPGEQFFGPGTRLTVL.

For this clonotype: Being one base from a much bigger clone, this may be a read error. The chain has TRBV11-3 and TRBJ1-1; D perhaps matches TRBD1 (6 bases). This CDR3 comprises 13 residues. Germline CDR1 reads SGHNT; CDR2 reads YENEEA. The CDR3 DNA sequence: TGTGCCAGCAGCTTAGACCCTACAGGGAACGCTTACTTT. Protein: CASSLDPTGNAYF.

This clonotype appeared a single time. The chain employs TRBV12-3 or TRBV12-4 and TRBJ1-6, with D perhaps TRBD1 (5 bases). Trimming shortened V by 5 bases and J by 5 bases, and 10 bases separated the two germline ends. The CDR3 length is 14 residues. DNA for the CDR3: TGTGCCAGCAGTACGGGGCAAGATAATTCACCCCTCCACTTT. It yields the protein CASSTGQDNSPLHF.

This clonotype was seen many times. The J gene is TRBJ1-1, the V gene TRBV11-2; perhaps TRBD1 as D (5 bases). Germline V gene data show CDR1 as SGHAT and CDR2 as FQNNGV. CDR3 length: 12 amino acids. V lost 5 bases and J lost 11, with 15 bases in between. CDR3 sequence reads: CASSQTDSLAFF. The DNA of the CDR3 is TGTGCCAGCAGCCAAACCGACAGCTTGGCTTTCTTT. Supplemented by reference TRBV11-2 and TRBJ1-1, the full variable domain reads EAGVAQSPRYKIIEKRQSVAFWCNPISGHATLYWYQQILGQGPKLLIQFQNNGVVDDSQLPKDRFSAERLKGVDSTLKIQPAKLEDSAVYLCASSQTDSLAFFGQGTRLTVV.